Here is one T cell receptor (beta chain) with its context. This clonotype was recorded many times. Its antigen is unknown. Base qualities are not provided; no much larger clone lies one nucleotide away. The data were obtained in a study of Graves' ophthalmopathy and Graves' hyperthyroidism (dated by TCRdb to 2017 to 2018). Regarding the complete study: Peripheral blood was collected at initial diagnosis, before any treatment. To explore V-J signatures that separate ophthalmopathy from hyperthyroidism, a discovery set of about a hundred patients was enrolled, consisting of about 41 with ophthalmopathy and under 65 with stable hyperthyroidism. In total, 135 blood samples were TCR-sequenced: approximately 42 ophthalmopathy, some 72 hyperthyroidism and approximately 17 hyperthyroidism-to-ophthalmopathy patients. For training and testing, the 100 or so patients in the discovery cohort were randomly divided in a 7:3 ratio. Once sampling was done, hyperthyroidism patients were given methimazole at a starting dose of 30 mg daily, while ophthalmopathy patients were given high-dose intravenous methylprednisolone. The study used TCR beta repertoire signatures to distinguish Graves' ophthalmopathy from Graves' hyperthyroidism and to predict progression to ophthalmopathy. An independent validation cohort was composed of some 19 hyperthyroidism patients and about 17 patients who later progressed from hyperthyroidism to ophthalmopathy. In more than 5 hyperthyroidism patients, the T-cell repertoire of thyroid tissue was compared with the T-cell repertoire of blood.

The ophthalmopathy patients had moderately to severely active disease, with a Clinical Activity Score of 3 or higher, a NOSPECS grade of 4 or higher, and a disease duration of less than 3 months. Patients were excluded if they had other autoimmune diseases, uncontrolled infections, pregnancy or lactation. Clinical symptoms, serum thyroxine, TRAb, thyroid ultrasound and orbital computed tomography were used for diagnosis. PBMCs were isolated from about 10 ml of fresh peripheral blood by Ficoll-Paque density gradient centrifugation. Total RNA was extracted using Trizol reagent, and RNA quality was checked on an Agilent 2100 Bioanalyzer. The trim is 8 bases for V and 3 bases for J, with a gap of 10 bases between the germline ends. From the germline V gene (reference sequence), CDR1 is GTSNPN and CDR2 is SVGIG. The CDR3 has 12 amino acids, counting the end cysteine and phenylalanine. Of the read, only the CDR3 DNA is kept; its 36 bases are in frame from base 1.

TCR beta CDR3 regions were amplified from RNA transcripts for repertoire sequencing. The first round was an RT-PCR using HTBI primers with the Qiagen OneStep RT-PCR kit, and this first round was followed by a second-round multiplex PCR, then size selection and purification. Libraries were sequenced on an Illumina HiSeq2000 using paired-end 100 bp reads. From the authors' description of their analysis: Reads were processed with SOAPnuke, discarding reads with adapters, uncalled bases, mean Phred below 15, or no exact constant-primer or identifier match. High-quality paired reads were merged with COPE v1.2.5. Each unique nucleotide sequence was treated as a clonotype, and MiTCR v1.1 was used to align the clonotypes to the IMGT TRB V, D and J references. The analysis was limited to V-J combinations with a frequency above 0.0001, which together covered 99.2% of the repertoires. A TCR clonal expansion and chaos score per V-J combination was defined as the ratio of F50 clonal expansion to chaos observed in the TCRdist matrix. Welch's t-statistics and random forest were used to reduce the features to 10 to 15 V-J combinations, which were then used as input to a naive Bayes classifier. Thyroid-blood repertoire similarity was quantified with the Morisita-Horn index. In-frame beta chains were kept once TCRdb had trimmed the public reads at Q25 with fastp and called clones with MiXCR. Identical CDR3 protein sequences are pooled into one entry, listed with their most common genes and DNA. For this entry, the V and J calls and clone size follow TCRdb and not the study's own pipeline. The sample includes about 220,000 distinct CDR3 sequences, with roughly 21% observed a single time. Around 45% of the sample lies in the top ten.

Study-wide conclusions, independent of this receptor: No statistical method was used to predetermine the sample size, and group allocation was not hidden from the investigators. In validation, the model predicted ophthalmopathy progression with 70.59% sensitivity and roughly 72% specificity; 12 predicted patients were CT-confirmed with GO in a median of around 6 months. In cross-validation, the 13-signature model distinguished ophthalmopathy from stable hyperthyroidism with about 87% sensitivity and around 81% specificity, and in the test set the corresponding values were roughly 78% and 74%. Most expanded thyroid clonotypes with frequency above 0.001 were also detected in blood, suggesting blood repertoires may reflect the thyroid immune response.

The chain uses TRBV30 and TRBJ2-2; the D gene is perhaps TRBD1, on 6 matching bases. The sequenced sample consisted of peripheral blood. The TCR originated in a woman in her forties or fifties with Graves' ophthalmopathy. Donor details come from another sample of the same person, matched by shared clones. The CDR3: CARTADTGELFF. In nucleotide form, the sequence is TGTGCCCGGACAGCCGACACCGGGGAGCTGTTTTTT.